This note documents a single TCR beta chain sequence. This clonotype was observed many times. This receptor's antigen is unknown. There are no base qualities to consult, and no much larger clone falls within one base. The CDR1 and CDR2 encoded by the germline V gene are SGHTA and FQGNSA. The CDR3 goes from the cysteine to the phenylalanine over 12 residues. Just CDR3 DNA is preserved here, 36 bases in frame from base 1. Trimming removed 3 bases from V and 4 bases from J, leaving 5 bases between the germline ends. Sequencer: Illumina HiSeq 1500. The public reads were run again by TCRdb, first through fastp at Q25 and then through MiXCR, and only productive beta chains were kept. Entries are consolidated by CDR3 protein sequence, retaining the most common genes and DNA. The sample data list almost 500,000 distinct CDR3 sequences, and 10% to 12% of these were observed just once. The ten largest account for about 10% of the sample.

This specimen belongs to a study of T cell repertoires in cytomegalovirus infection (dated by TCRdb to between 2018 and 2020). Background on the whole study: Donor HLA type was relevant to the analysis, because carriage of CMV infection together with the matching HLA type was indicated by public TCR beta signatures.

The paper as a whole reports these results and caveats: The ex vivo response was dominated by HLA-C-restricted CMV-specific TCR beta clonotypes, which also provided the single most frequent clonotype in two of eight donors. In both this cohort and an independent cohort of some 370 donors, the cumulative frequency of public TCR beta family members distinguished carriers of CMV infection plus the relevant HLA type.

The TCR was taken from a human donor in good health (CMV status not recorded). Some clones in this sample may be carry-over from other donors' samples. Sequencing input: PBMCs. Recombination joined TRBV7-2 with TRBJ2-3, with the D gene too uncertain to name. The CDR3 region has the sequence CASSLYPDTQYF. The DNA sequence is TGTGCCAGCAGCTTGTACCCAGATACGCAGTATTTT. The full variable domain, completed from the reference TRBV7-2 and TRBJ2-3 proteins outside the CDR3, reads GAGVSQSPSNKVTEKGKDVELRCDPISGHTALYWYRQSLGQGLEFLIYFQGNSAPDKSGLPSDRFSAERTGGSVSTLTIQRTQQEDSAVYLCASSLYPDTQYFGPGTRLTVL.